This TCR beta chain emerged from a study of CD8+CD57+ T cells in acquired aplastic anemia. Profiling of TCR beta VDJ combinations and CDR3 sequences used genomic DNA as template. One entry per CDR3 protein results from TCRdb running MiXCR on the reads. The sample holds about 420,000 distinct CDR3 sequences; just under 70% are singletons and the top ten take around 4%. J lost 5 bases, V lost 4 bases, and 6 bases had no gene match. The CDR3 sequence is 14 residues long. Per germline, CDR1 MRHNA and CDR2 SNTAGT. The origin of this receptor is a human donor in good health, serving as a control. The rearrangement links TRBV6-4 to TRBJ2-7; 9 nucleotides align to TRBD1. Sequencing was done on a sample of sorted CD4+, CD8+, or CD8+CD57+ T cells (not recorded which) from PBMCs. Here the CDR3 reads CASSVADRGHEQYF. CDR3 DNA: TGTGCCAGCAGTGTAGCGGACAGGGGCCACGAGCAGTACTTC.